This T cell receptor (beta chain) was sequenced during a study of blood T cell repertoires in COVID-19. Recruitment covered fewer than 25 US areas and drew participants whose ages spanned about 18 to 90 years. Grouping used clinical history reported by participants in a survey and questionnaire. CDR3 length: 15 amino acids. Trimming removed 0 bases from V and 0 bases from J, with 7 bases in between. Germline CDR1 and CDR2: ENHRY and SYGVKD. Original processing methods: Nucleated cell counts were estimated from reference gene primer amplification. TCRdb keeps only in-frame clones here, not all; method: immunoSEQ multiplex PCR. D and trimming were read from the DNA, whereas the V and J calls and clone size are those reported in that table. The sample includes 180,000 or so clones, around four fifths seen only once; the top ten take 10% to 15%.

The receptor was isolated from an older woman who had recovered from COVID-19. Specimen: PBMCs or T cells enriched from blood (not recorded which). This sequence joins TRBV10-3 and TRBJ2-3, with D possibly being TRBD2 (5 bases). CDR3 sequence: CAISESRGSTDTQYF. In DNA form, the CDR3 reads TGTGCCATCAGTGAGTCACGCGGGAGCACAGATACGCAGTATTTT.